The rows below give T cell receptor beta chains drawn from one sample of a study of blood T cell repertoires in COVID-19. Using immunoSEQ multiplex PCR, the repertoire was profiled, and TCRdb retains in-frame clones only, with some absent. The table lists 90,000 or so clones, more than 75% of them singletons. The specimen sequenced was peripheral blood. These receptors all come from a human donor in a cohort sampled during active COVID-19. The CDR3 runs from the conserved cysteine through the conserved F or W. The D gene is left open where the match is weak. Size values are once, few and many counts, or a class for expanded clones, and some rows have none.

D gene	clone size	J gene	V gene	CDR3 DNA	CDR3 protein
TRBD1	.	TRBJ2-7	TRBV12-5	TGTGCTAGTGGCCCATCCCCTCGGGACAGGTCCTACGAGCAGTACTTC	CASGPSPRDRSYEQYF
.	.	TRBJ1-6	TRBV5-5	TGTGCCAGCAGCTCGCTAGAGGGCAGGATTGGTTCACCCCTCCACTTT	CASSSLEGRIGSPLHF
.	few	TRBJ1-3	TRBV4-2	TGTGCCAGCAGCCAAGAGCGGAACACCATATATTTT	CASSQERNTIYF
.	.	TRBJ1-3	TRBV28	TGTGCCGCCAAGTCAGGTGGCACCTTCTCTGGAAACACCATATATTTT	CAAKSGGTFSGNTIYF
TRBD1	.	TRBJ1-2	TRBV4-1	TGCGCCAGCAGCCAAGATGCCCAGGGGACAGGGGTAAAGGGCTACACCTTC	CASSQDAQGTGVKGYTF
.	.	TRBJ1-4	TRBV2	TGTGCCAGCAGTGAAAGGTCCGGGTATGAAAAACTGTTTTTT	CASSERSGYEKLFF
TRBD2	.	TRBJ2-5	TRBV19	TGTGCCAGTAGTGCGATTAGCGGGGGCCAGGAGACCCAGTACTTC	CASSAISGGQETQYF
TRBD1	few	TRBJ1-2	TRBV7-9	TGTGCCAGCAGCTTAGCGACCGGGACAGGGTTTTCGGCCACCTTC	CASSLATGTGFSATF
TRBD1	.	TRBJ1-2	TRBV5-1	TGCGCCAGCAGCCCGGACAGGGGAGGAGGCTACACCTTC	CASSPDRGGGYTF
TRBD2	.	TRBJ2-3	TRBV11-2	TGTGCCAGCAGCTACGACGGGGGGGCTAGAGGAGATACGCAGTATTTT	CASSYDGGARGDTQYF
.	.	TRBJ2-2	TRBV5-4	TGTGCCAGCAGCTCCCCGGACTACACCGGGGAGCTGTTTTTT	CASSSPDYTGELFF
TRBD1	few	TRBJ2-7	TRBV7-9	TGTGCCAGCAGCTCCCGACAGGGAAGAGTCTACGAGCAGTACTTC	CASSSRQGRVYEQYF
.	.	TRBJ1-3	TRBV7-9	TGTGCCAGCAGCCCAACGGGGGGGGGCTCTGGAAACACCATATATTTT	CASSPTGGGSGNTIYF
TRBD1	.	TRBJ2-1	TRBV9	TGTGCCAGCAGCGTAGTCTGGGACAGGGGCTCGAGCTCCTACAATGAGCAGTTCTTC	CASSVVWDRGSSSYNEQFF
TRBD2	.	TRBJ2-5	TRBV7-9	TGTGCCAGCAGCTTAGCGCTAGCGGGGGGGAAAGAGACCCAGTACTTC	CASSLALAGGKETQYF
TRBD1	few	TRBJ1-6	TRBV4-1	TGCGCCAGCAGCCAACCAGGACAGGGGCATTCACCCCTCCACTTT	CASSQPGQGHSPLHF
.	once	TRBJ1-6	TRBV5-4	TGTGCCAGCAGCTTGGATAGCTCCTATAATTCACCCCTCCACTTT	CASSLDSSYNSPLHF
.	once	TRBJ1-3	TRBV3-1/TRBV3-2	TGTGCCAGCAGCCAAAGGGGAGGGGGGTCGGCTGGAAACACCATATATTTT	CASSQRGGGSAGNTIYF
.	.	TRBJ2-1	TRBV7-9	TGTGCCAGCAGAACTGTCAACAATGAGCAGTTCTTC	CASRTVNNEQFF
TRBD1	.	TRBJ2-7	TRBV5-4	TGTGCCAGCAGCCCGCCGGGACAGAGCTCCTACGAGCAGTACTTC	CASSPPGQSSYEQYF
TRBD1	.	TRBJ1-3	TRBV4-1	TGCGCCAGCAGCCAAGGCGGACAGGGTCCCATCTCTGGAAACACCATATATTTT	CASSQGGQGPISGNTIYF
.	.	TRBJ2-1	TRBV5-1	TGCGCCAGCAGTGTAGAGAATGAGCAGTTCTTC	CASSVENEQFF
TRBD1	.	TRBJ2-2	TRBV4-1	TGCGCCAGCAGCCAAGGACAGGGGGCAAACACCGGGGAGCTGTTTTTT	CASSQGQGANTGELFF
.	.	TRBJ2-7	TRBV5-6	TGTGCCAGCAGCTTCGGCGGGACCTACGAGCAGTACTTC	CASSFGGTYEQYF
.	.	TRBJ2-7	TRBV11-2	TGTGCCAGCAGCCGTACTAGCTCCTACGAGCAGTACTTC	CASSRTSSYEQYF
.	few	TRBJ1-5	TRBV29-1	TGCAGCGTTGGAACAAGGGAGAATCAGCCCCAGCATTTT	CSVGTRENQPQHF
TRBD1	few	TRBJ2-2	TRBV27	TGTGCCAGCAAGGACAGGGGGCCCGGGGAGCTGTTTTTT	CASKDRGPGELFF
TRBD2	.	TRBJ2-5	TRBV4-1	TGCGCCAGCAGCCAAGATCGGACTAGCGGGGGGCGGGGAGAGACCCAGTACTTC	CASSQDRTSGGRGETQYF
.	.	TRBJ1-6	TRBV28	TGTGCCAGCAGCCCCATCAGGGAATCTTATAATTCACCCCTCCACTTT	CASSPIRESYNSPLHF
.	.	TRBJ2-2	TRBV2	TGTGCCAGCAGTGAAATCCCGACAACCGGGGAGCTGTTTTTT	CASSEIPTTGELFF
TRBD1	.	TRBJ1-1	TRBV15	TGTGCCACCAGCAGAGATCCCCAGACAGGGGAGGACACTGAAGCTTTCTTT	CATSRDPQTGEDTEAFF
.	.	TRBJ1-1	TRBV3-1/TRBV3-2	TGTGCCAGCAGCCAAGCGTCTCTAGGAACAGGCACCCACACTGAAGCTTTCTTT	CASSQASLGTGTHTEAFF
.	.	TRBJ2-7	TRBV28	TGTGCCAGCAGTTTTTTCAAGGGAGGCGAGCAGTACTTC	CASSFFKGGEQYF
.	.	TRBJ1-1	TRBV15	TGTGCCACCAGCGCCCGGGACACGAACACTGAAGCTTTCTTT	CATSARDTNTEAFF
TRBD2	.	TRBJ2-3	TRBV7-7	TGTGCTAGCAGCTTCGGGACTAGCGGGGCAGATACGCAGTATTTT	CASSFGTSGADTQYF
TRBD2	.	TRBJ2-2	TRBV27	TGTGCCAGCAGTTTTCGACCTAGCGGGGGATTGAACACCGGGGAGCTGTTTTTT	CASSFRPSGGLNTGELFF
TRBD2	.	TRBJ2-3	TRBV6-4	TGTGCCAGCAGTGACTCGATCAGCGGGGGGGGCACAGATACGCAGTATTTT	CASSDSISGGGTDTQYF